What follows describes a single T cell receptor (beta chain). TCRdb called the RT-PCR reads again in MiXCR, with one record for every CDR3 protein. The sample shows about 700,000 distinct CDR3 sequences, over 12% of them seen only once. The receptor's source is a female donor in good health, serving as a healthy control. The sequenced sample was memory CD4+ T cells from blood.

The CDR3 sequence is CSASPGTTYEQYF. Here the CDR3 DNA reads TGCAGTGCTAGTCCAGGGACTACCTACGAGCAGTACTTC. The chain couples TRBV20-1 to TRBJ2-7; 7 bases fit TRBD2. The CDR3 consists of 13 residues. V shed 3 bases and J 2 bases; nucleotides not matched to a gene: 4. From germline, CDR1 is DFQATT and CDR2 SNEGSKA (reference sequence).